Below, 32 T cell receptor beta chains from the same sample are listed, as sequenced in a study of T cell repertoires in cytomegalovirus infection. TCRdb reprocessed the reads via MiXCR and lists one record per CDR3 protein. The sample carries hundreds of thousands of distinct CDR3 sequences, around 32% recorded once. For these TCRs, the target antigens are not known. The material was cultured CD8+ T cells from PBMCs, obtained from culture after CMV antigen stimulation. All receptors derive from a human donor in good health (CMV status not recorded). Some clones in this sample may be carry-over from other donors' samples.

This clonotype was detected many times. The chain joins TRBV7-2 to TRBJ2-2; TRBD1 matches 11 bases. CDR3 length equals 16 residues. V shed 3 bases and J 6 bases; nucleotides not matched to a gene: 6. Germline CDR1 and CDR2: SGHTA and FQGNSA. The CDR3 sequence is CASSFGDRGSPGELFF. CDR3 nucleotides: TGTGCCAGCAGCTTCGGGGACAGGGGGTCTCCCGGGGAGCTGTTTTTT.

With regard to this clonotype: Possible read error: a much larger clone is one base away. The conserved closing phenylalanine or tryptophan is absent in this CDR3, likely reflecting a read error. The rearrangement links TRBV7-2 to TRBJ2-5; weak D call: TRBD1 (5 bases). The CDR3 is made up of 14 amino acids. V lost 5 bases to trimming and J lost 1 base, with 11 bases between them. Germline V gives CDR1 SGHTA, CDR2 FQGNSA. The CDR3 here is CASSRFQGQETQYS. The CDR3 DNA follows: TGTGCCAGCAGCCGTTTCCAGGGCCAAGAGACCCAGTACTCC.

This clonotype was found many times. The chain couples TRBV12-3 or TRBV12-4 to TRBJ2-7; D is unresolved. Trimming removed 5 bases at V and 6 bases at J, with 11 bases between. The CDR3 has 12 amino acids. The chain's CDR3 is CASSPSKSEQYF. CDR3 in DNA: TGTGCCAGCAGTCCCAGTAAAAGCGAGCAGTACTTC.

This clonotype has more than one count but fewer than ten. The rearrangement links TRBV12-3 or TRBV12-4 to TRBJ2-7; 9 bases agree with TRBD2. The CDR3 is 19 amino acids. Trimming took 0 bases from V and 4 from J; bases not matched to a gene: 16. The CDR3 loop reads CASSLADTSSGAINYEQYF. The CDR3 coding sequence is TGTGCCAGCAGTTTAGCAGACACATCTAGCGGGGCGATTAATTACGAGCAGTACTTC.

The rearrangement joins TRBV19 to TRBJ1-2; 7 bases line up with TRBD1. The germline gives CDR1 LNHDA, CDR2 SQIVND (reference sequence). After removal of 9 bases from V and 2 bases from J, the junction contained 3 bases not matched to a gene. This CDR3 comprises 12 residues. The CDR3 DNA follows: TGTGCCAGCGGGACAGTAAACTATGGCTACACCTTC. Translating gives CASGTVNYGYTF.

J is TRBJ1-1 and V is TRBV7-9, with D perhaps TRBD1 (6 bases). Per germline, CDR1 SEHNR and CDR2 FQNEAQ (reference sequence). There are 16 residues in the CDR3. V was clipped by 0 bases and J by 1 base, with 12 bases between them. The CDR3 is CASSLAPQGSNTEAFF. CDR3 bases: TGTGCCAGCAGCTTAGCCCCGCAGGGGTCGAACACTGAAGCTTTCTTT.

This clonotype was seen a handful of times. Relative to the germline gene, one junction end is altered; a read error may explain this. The chain uses TRBV7-6 and TRBJ2-4, with D possibly being TRBD1 or TRBD2 (5 bases each). This CDR3 contains 13 residues. Germline values: CDR1 SGHVS, CDR2 FNYEAQ. The CDR3 loop reads CASSSSRGAEKHF. The CDR3 bases are TGTGCTAGCAGCTCGTCGAGGGGCGCTGAGAAACACTTC.

This clonotype came up a few times. V and J are TRBV15 and TRBJ2-1; 10 bases fit TRBD1. V was clipped by 4 bases and J by 8 bases; unmatched bases: 8. Germline V CDR1 and CDR2: LNHNV, YYDKDF (reference sequence). This CDR3 contains 15 residues. This chain's CDR3 is CATSIGQGVEDEQFF. The DNA of the CDR3 is TGTGCCACCAGCATCGGACAGGGGGTGGAAGATGAGCAGTTCTTC.

This clonotype turned up a few times. V and J are TRBV4-1 and TRBJ1-5; 7 nucleotides agree with TRBD1. The CDR3 consists of 14 residues. The V segment lost 3 bases and the J segment 4 bases; nucleotides outside the gene matches: 3. Germline V gives CDR1 MGHRA, CDR2 YSYEKL. The CDR3 is CASSHEQGNQPQHF. In DNA, the CDR3 is TGCGCCAGCAGCCATGAACAGGGGAATCAGCCCCAGCATTTT.

The V gene is TRBV7-6, the J gene TRBJ2-2; D tentatively reads TRBD1 or TRBD2 (5 bases each). The V gene's germline CDR1 is SGHVS and CDR2 FNYEAQ. The CDR3 has 20 residues. Trimming removed 5 bases from V and 0 bases from J, with 25 bases in between. Here the CDR3 reads CASSHSPGTPLASNTGELFF. Here the CDR3 DNA reads TGTGCCAGCAGCCACTCCCCGGGGACGCCACTTGCATCGAACACCGGGGAGCTGTTTTTT.

This sequence joins TRBV10-2 and TRBJ2-7, with a possible D match to TRBD1 (5 bases). The CDR3 spans 15 residues. V gave up 6 bases and J gave up 0 bases, with 15 bases separating them. The germline V gene encodes CDR1 WSHSY and CDR2 SAAADI. CDR3 bases: TGCGCCAGCAGCACTGGGCAGGGATCCTCCTACGAGCAGTACGTC. Protein: CASSTGQGSSYEQYV.

This chain connects TRBV15 to TRBJ2-1, with 8 nucleotides matching TRBD2. The CDR3 is 14 residues long. The germline V gene has CDR1 LNHNV and CDR2 YYDKDF (reference sequence). Trimming took 5 bases from V and 6 from J; bases not matched to a gene: 6. The CDR3 nucleotides read TGTGCCACCAGCGTCCAGCGGGAGTTCAATGAGCAGTTCTTC. Translating gives CATSVQREFNEQFF.

The J gene is TRBJ1-2, the V gene TRBV7-9; no reliable D call. V lost 7 bases, J lost 4 bases, and 16 bases lay in between. The CDR3 runs to 14 residues. The germline V gene encodes CDR1 SEHNR and CDR2 FQNEAQ (reference sequence). The CDR3 sequence is CASTGPVSGYGYTF. The CDR3 coding sequence is TGTGCCAGCACCGGGCCCGTATCGGGCTATGGCTACACCTTC.

As regards this clonotype: A much larger clone lies one base from this, so it may be a read error. This chain links TRBV6-2 or TRBV6-3 with TRBJ1-1; no clear D. Trimming shortened V by 2 bases and J by 6 bases, and 4 bases separated the two germline ends. This CDR3 has 11 amino acids. In germline, CDR1 is MNHEY, CDR2 SVGEGT. DNA for the CDR3: TGTGCCAGCAGTTACGAGGCTGAAGCTTTCTTT. It encodes CASSYEAEAFF.

This clonotype was detected only once. It is likely a read error, because the conserved phenylalanine at the end of the CDR3 is missing. The V gene is TRBV12-3 or TRBV12-4, the J gene TRBJ2-1, with a weak D call TRBD2 (5 bases). This CDR3 spans 12 amino acids. The CDR3 loop reads CAAGRLSSEQFS. The CDR3 DNA follows: TGTGCGGCGGGCCGGCTCTCCAGTGAGCAGTTCTCC.

This clonotype was picked up many times. CDR3 sequence reads: CASSRPDGYTEAFF. CDR3 nucleotide sequence: TGTGCCAGCAGCCGTCCTGACGGATACACTGAAGCTTTCTTT. The V call is TRBV12-3 or TRBV12-4, the J call TRBJ1-1; D call uncertain. Trimming left V 6 bases short and J 3 bases short, with 14 bases between. The CDR3 loop spans 14 amino acids.

This clonotype was found once. The gene calls are TRBV19 and TRBJ2-3; possibly TRBD1 for D (6 bases). This CDR3 contains 12 residues. V gave up 3 bases and J gave up 6 bases, with 7 bases separating them. Germline loops: CDR1 LNHDA, CDR2 SQIVND (reference sequence). CDR3 sequence reads: CASSMRGDTQYF. CDR3 DNA: TGTGCCAGTAGTATGAGGGGGGATACGCAGTATTTT.

The gene calls are TRBV27 and TRBJ1-1; the D gene is possibly TRBD1 (5 bases). Germline V gene data show CDR1 as MNHEY and CDR2 as SMNVEV (reference sequence). The CDR3 runs to 14 residues. Trimming removed 0 bases from V and 3 bases from J, with 8 bases in between. The CDR3 sequence is CASSLSVGDTEAFF. The CDR3 nucleotides read TGTGCCAGCAGTTTATCGGTAGGGGACACTGAAGCTTTCTTT.

This clonotype was counted a few times. The chain couples TRBV28 to TRBJ2-1; D is perhaps TRBD1 or TRBD2 (6 bases each). Germline loops: CDR1 MDHEN, CDR2 SYDVKM. This CDR3 is built from 15 residues. V was trimmed by 3 bases and J by 9 bases, leaving 18 bases between them. The CDR3 DNA is TGTGCCAGCAGTTTCGGCAGGCTCAGGGGAGGTGAGCAGTTCTTC. It encodes CASSFGRLRGGEQFF. The full variable domain, completed using reference TRBV28 and TRBJ2-1, is DVKVTQSSRYLVKRTGEKVFLECVQDMDHENMFWYRQDPGLGLRLIYFSYDVKMKEKGDIPEGYSVSREKKERFSLILESASTNQTSMYLCASSFGRLRGGEQFFGPGTRLTVL.

This clonotype was detected only a few times. The V call is TRBV7-9, the J call TRBJ1-3; D is possibly TRBD1 (5 bases). This CDR3 region has 16 residues. Germline CDR1 reads SEHNR; CDR2 reads FQNEAQ (reference sequence). Trimming removed 1 base from V and 5 bases from J, with 15 bases in between. The CDR3 coding sequence is TGTGCCAGCAGCTTAGGCTCGCCTTGGGGACGAAACACCATATATTTT. It specifies CASSLGSPWGRNTIYF. Full variable domain (missing parts from reference TRBV7-9 and TRBJ1-3): DTGVSQNPRHKITKRGQNVTFRCDPISEHNRLYWYRQTLGQGPEFLTYFQNEAQLEKSRLLSDRFSAERPKGSFSTLEIQRTEQGDSAMYLCASSLGSPWGRNTIYFGEGSWLTVV.

J is TRBJ2-1 and V is TRBV5-4, with 8 nucleotides matching TRBD2. From germline, CDR1 is SGHNT and CDR2 YYREEE (reference sequence). V was clipped by 2 bases and J by 4 bases; unmatched bases: 5. The CDR3 contains 15 residues. The CDR3 is CASSFVAGRYNEQFF. DNA of the CDR3: TGTGCCAGCAGCTTTGTAGCGGGGAGATACAATGAGCAGTTCTTC.

The chain joins TRBV4-2 to TRBJ1-1, with D tentatively TRBD1 (5 bases). The CDR3 runs 13 residues. Trimming stripped 2 bases from V and 5 bases from J, with 9 bases between. Germline loops: CDR1 LGHNA, CDR2 YNFKEQ. The CDR3 sequence: CASSQTRGTEAFF. The CDR3 region has the DNA TGTGCCAGCAGCCAAACCCGGGGGACTGAAGCTTTCTTT.

This clonotype has more than one count but fewer than ten. The chain joins TRBV7-8 to TRBJ2-5; TRBD2 matches at 7 bases. The germline V gene encodes CDR1 SGHVS and CDR2 FQNEAQ. V dropped 11 bases and J dropped 2; count of bases not matched to a gene: 11. The CDR3 runs to 14 residues. CDR3 nucleotide sequence: TGTGCCGGAGCGGGGTGGGGTGGGCAAGAGACCCAGTACTTC. The encoded protein is CAGAGWGGQETQYF.

This clonotype was found many times. V gene TRBV7-8 combines with J gene TRBJ1-4; D is perhaps TRBD1 (6 bases). Trimming removed 1 base from V and 5 bases from J, with 20 bases in between. The CDR3 extends over 18 amino acids. Per the germline V gene, CDR1 is SGHVS and CDR2 is FQNEAQ. The DNA of the CDR3 is TGTGCCAGCAGCTTAGATGAATGGTGGACAGTTCGAAATGAAAAACTGTTTTTT. This codes for CASSLDEWWTVRNEKLFF.

The sample holds a few counts of this clonotype. The chain recombines TRBV5-4 with TRBJ1-1; D ambiguous. The V gene's germline CDR1 is SGHNT and CDR2 YYREEE (reference sequence). V was trimmed by 1 base and J by 0 bases, leaving 16 bases between them. There are 17 residues in the CDR3. CDR3 sequence reads: CASSLYPRKGLNTEAFF. Written as DNA, the CDR3 is TGTGCCAGCAGCTTGTACCCAAGGAAAGGGCTGAACACTGAAGCTTTCTTT.

This clonotype has a count of ten or more. The V and J genes are TRBV7-2 and TRBJ2-3; D is perhaps TRBD2 (5 bases). The CDR3 loop spans 16 amino acids. The germline V and J ends were trimmed by 3 bases and 6 bases, with 19 bases remaining between them. Germline CDR1 reads SGHTA; CDR2 reads FQGNSA. CDR3 region: CASSFEGSSRVDTQYF. CDR3 sequence (DNA): TGTGCCAGCAGCTTTGAGGGCTCCTCCCGGGTGGATACGCAGTATTTT.

This chain joins TRBV12-3 or TRBV12-4 and TRBJ1-4; D gene uncertain. The V gene lost 3 bases and the J gene lost 0 bases, with 11 bases spanning the gap. The CDR3 consists of 16 residues. Here the CDR3 reads CASSFETVATNEKLFF. CDR3 bases: TGTGCCAGCAGTTTTGAAACGGTCGCAACTAATGAAAAACTGTTTTTT.

The genes are TRBV4-1 and TRBJ2-3; D gene uncertain. CDR1 is MGHRA, CDR2 YSYEKL, per germline. The CDR3 runs to 12 residues. Trimming removed 2 bases from V and 6 bases from J, with 6 bases in between. The CDR3 reads CASSQNKDTQYF. CDR3 nucleotide sequence: TGCGCCAGCAGCCAAAACAAGGATACGCAGTATTTT.

As to this clonotype: An end of the junction does not agree with germline; a read error may underlie this. The chain employs TRBV7-8 and TRBJ2-2; D is unclear. This CDR3 contains 17 residues. The V gene's germline CDR1 is SGHVS and CDR2 FQNEAQ. The CDR3 spells CVSSLYFGRVGTGELFF. The CDR3 DNA sequence: TGTGTCAGCAGCTTATATTTCGGTAGGGTGGGAACCGGGGAGCTGTTTTTT. The full variable domain, its missing parts supplied by reference TRBV7-8 and TRBJ2-2, is GAGVSQSPRYKVAKRGQDVALRCDPISGHVSLFWYQQALGQGPEFLTYFQNEAQLDKSGLPSDRFFAERPEGSVSTLKIQRTQQEDSAVYLCVSSLYFGRVGTGELFFGEGSRLTVL.

This clonotype has at least ten counts. The chain employs TRBV12-3 or TRBV12-4 and TRBJ1-5; 7 bases align to TRBD1. The CDR3 extends over 15 amino acids. The V gene end was trimmed by 6 bases and the J gene end by 0 bases; junction bases not matched to a gene: 5. The DNA for the CDR3 is TGTGCCAGCAGAACAGGGGCGTATAGCAATCAGCCCCAGCATTTT. This sequence encodes CASRTGAYSNQPQHF.

This clonotype was detected only a few times. The rearrangement uses TRBV12-5 and TRBJ1-5; a possible D gene is TRBD1 (6 bases). CDR3 length equals 15 residues. V was shortened by 4 bases and J by 0 bases, with 10 bases between the two germline ends. The germline CDR1 and CDR2 sequences are LGHNT and FRNRAP. DNA of the CDR3: TGTGCTAGTGGTTCGGGGGCCTATAGCAATCAGCCCCAGCATTTT. This encodes CASGSGAYSNQPQHF.

The chain recombines TRBV27 with TRBJ2-2; 8 bases align to TRBD2. There are 18 residues in the CDR3. Germline CDR1 reads MNHEY; CDR2 reads SMNVEV (reference sequence). J was trimmed by 3 bases and V by 8 bases; bases with no gene match: 17. The CDR3 spells CASGSGGPHLIYTGELFF. The CDR3 nucleotides read TGTGCCAGCGGTTCGGGGGGGCCCCACCTAATTTACACCGGGGAGCTGTTTTTT.